The clone carrying this T cell receptor beta chain showed up just once. Antigen: not known. From the reads, TCRdb called clonotypes with MiXCR, one entry per CDR3 protein. Seen here are about half a million distinct CDR3 sequences, about 42% observed once, and the top ten hold around two fifths. This record comes from a study of T cell repertoires in cytomegalovirus infection. V shed 6 bases, J shed 4 bases, and the junction held 6 bases outside the gene matches. Germline CDR1 and CDR2: SGHTA and FQGNSA. The CDR3 loop spans 16 amino acids. This chain links TRBV7-2 with TRBJ2-5, with TRBD2 matching over 15 bases. The sequenced sample was cultured PBMCs, obtained from culture after CMV antigen stimulation. The TCR comes from a human donor in good health (CMV status not recorded). Some clones in this sample may be carry-over from other donors' samples. This CDR3 reads CASRIGLAGGLETQYF. The CDR3 DNA follows: TGTGCCAGCAGAATCGGACTAGCGGGGGGGCTAGAGACCCAGTACTTC.